The rows below give T cell receptor beta chains drawn from one sample of a study of identical twins. TCRdb analysed the 5' RACE reads with MiXCR anew, one entry per CDR3 protein. The sample yields 1.5 million to 2 million distinct CDR3 sequences, more than 30% seen once. Material: cord blood. The source of these receptors is a newborn girl in good health. The CDR3 runs from the conserved cysteine through the conserved F or W. Fields, in order: V gene, D gene, J gene, CDR3 protein. D genes are given only for firm matches.

V: TRBV27
D: TRBD2
J: TRBJ2-3
CDR3: CASSSPGLAGVGTQYF

V: TRBV20-1
D: TRBD2
J: TRBJ2-1
CDR3: CSAREGSGGTAGEQFF

V: TRBV28
D: NA
J: TRBJ2-7
CDR3: CASSLGQWGYEQYF

V: TRBV10-3
D: NA
J: TRBJ1-5
CDR3: CAISESLGYSNQPQHF

V: TRBV28
D: TRBD2
J: TRBJ2-7
CDR3: CASSLRGLVNGEQYF

V: TRBV7-2
D: NA
J: TRBJ2-4
CDR3: CASSPRNSQRDIQYF

V: TRBV5-1
D: NA
J: TRBJ2-2
CDR3: CASSLEVGVNTGELFF

V: TRBV4-2
D: TRBD1
J: NA
CDR3: CASSQEQGAETQYF

V: TRBV12-3/TRBV12-4
D: NA
J: TRBJ2-7
CDR3: CASMSGGFYEQYF

V: TRBV5-4
D: NA
J: TRBJ2-3
CDR3: CASSLVGGMDTQYF

V: TRBV20-1
D: NA
J: TRBJ2-2
CDR3: CSARPPRGVISGSTGELFF

V: TRBV2
D: TRBD1
J: TRBJ1-5
CDR3: CASMRQGVNQPQHF

V: TRBV20-1
D: NA
J: TRBJ1-1
CDR3: CSASRGPDSFMNTEAFF

V: TRBV6-5
D: NA
J: TRBJ2-3
CDR3: CTSSYGRTGTQYF

V: TRBV14
D: NA
J: TRBJ2-1
CDR3: CASSAGTRRYNEQFF

V: TRBV10-2
D: NA
J: TRBJ1-4
CDR3: CATTYSLNEKLFF